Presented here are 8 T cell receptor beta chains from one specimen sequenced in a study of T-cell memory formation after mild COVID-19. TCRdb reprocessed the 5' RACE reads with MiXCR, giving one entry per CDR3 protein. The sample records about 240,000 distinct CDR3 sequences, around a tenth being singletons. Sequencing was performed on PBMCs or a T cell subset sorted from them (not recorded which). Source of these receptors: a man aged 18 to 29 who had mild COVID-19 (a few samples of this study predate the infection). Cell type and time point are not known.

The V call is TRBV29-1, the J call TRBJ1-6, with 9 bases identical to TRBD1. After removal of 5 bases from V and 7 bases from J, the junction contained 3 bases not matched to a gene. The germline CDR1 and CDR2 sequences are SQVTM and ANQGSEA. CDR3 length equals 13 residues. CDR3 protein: CSVRTGANSPLHF. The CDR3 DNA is TGCAGCGTTAGGACAGGGGCAAATTCACCCCTCCACTTT.

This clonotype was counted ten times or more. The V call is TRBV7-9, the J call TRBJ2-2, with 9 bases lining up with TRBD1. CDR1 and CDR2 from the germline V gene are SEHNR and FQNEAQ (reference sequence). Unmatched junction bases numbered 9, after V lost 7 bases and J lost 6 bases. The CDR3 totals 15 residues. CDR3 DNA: TGTGCCAGCACCCCGGGACAGGGAATCGCCGGGGAGCTGTTTTTT. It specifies CASTPGQGIAGELFF.

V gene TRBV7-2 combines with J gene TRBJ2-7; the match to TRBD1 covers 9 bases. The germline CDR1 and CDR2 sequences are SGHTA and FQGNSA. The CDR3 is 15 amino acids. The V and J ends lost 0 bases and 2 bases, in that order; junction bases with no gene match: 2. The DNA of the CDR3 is TGTGCCAGCAGCTTAGCGGGGACAGGGACCTACGAGCAGTACTTC. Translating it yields CASSLAGTGTYEQYF.

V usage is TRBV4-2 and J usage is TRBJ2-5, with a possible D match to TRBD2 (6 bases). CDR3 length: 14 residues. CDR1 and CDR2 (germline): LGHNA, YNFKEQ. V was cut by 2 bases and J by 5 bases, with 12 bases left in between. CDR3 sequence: CASSQLGTRETQYF. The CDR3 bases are TGTGCCAGCAGCCAACTCGGGACTCGGGAGACCCAGTACTTC.

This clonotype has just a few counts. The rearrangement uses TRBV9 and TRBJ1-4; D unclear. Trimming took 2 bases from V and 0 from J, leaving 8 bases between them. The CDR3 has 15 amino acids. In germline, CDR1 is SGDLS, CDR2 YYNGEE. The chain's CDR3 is CASSVGVATNEKLFF. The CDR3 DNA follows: TGTGCCAGCAGCGTTGGGGTTGCAACTAATGAAAAACTGTTTTTT.

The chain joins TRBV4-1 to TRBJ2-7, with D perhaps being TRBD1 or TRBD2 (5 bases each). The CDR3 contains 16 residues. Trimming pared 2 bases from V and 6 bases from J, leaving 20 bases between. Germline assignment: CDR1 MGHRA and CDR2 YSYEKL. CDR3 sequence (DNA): TGCGCCAGCAGCCAAAGGGGTAGAGGGCTCACGCCCGAGCAGTACTTC. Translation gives CASSQRGRGLTPEQYF.

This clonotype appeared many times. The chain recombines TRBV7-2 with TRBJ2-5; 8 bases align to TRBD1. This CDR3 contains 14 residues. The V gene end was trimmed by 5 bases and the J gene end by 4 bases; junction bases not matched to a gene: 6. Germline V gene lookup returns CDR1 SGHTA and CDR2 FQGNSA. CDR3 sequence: CASSRQGAGETQYF. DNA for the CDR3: TGTGCCAGCAGCCGCCAGGGGGCGGGAGAGACCCAGTACTTC.

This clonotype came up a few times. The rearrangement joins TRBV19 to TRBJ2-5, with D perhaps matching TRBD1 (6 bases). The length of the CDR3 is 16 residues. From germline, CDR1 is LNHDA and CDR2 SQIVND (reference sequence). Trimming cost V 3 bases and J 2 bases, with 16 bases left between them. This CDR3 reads CASSISGTPLQETQYF. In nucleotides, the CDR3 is TGTGCCAGTAGTATCTCCGGGACACCCCTTCAAGAGACCCAGTACTTC.